This T cell receptor beta chain emerged from a study of blood T cells in healthy people across ages. This clonotype was observed a few times. Together with a sample-barcoded 5' primer, a J-beta primer mix was included in a second PCR lasting about 6 to 11 cycles. The template-switch adaptor, which had 12 random nucleotides, put a tag on each cDNA molecule. TCRdb recomputed calls from the 5' RACE reads with MiXCR, one row per CDR3 protein. The sample has roughly 1.5 million distinct CDR3 sequences, less than 45% seen once. The amount of total RNA extracted per sample was at least 5.5 micrograms. With V trimmed by 5 bases and J by 5 bases, 4 bases remained unmatched. The CDR3 totals 15 residues.

The genes are TRBV12-3 or TRBV12-4 and TRBJ1-6; 9 bases are a match to TRBD1. This receptor was identified in a woman aged 18-35 years in good health. Material for sequencing was blood. The DNA for the CDR3 is TGTGCCAGCAGTCCGGGACAGGGAGATAATTCACCCCTCCACTTT. Encoded protein: CASSPGQGDNSPLHF.